These 14 T cell receptor beta chains originate from one sample sequenced in a study of blood T cells in healthy people across ages (dated by TCRdb to the mid-2010s). Libraries were built with 5' RACE. These reads were obtained on an Illumina HiSeq 2500. A second 7 to 11 cycle PCR used a sample-barcoded 5' primer and a J-beta primer mix. Clones were called with MiXCR by TCRdb after fastp trimmed the public reads at Q25, and only in-frame beta chains were retained. Rows with a matching CDR3 protein are joined into one entry that keeps the most common DNA and genes. The table for this sample lists over a million distinct CDR3 sequences; 40% to 45% of them were counted only once. In total, the top ten clones hold just over 4% of the sample. Specimen: blood. Source of these receptors: a woman aged 18-29 years in good health.

Remarks on this clonotype: This may stem from a read error, because a much larger clone lies one nucleotide away. The chain joins TRBV29-1 to TRBJ2-7; 12 bases agree with TRBD2. The DNA end is a closer match to TRBJ2-5, so the J assignment may be wrong. This CDR3 comprises 13 residues. CDR1 and CDR2 from the germline V gene are SQVTM and ANQGSEA. The CDR3: CSVDLAGGRTQYF. In DNA, the CDR3 is TGCAGCGTTGACCTAGCGGGGGGGAGGACCCAGTACTTC.

This clonotype has more than one count but fewer than ten. This chain uses TRBV6-5 with TRBJ1-2; D gene ambiguous. Trimming pared 9 bases from V and 5 bases from J, leaving 10 bases between. CDR1 is MNHEY and CDR2 is SVGAGI in the germline V gene. The CDR3 loop spans 11 amino acids. The CDR3 DNA sequence: TGTGCCAGTGGGTTAGGATATGGCTACACCTTC. Amino acids: CASGLGYGYTF.

This clonotype has at least ten counts. J is TRBJ2-5 and V is TRBV12-3 or TRBV12-4; D perhaps matches TRBD1 (5 bases). The CDR3 is made up of 14 amino acids. The V end lost 7 bases, the J end lost 2 bases, and 14 bases lay between the germline ends. Here the CDR3 reads CASKRGTIQETQYF. Written as DNA, the CDR3 is TGTGCCAGCAAAAGGGGAACAATACAAGAGACCCAGTACTTC.

This clonotype was seen at least ten times. The chain uses TRBV4-3 and TRBJ2-7; D is perhaps TRBD2 (5 bases). V lost 0 bases and J lost 3, with 9 bases in between. This CDR3 spans 14 amino acids. The germline gives CDR1 LGHNA, CDR2 YSLEER. In DNA form, the CDR3 reads TGCGCCAGCAGCCAAGAAGAGGGCAGCTACGAGCAGTACTTC. Its protein product is CASSQEEGSYEQYF.

The chain joins TRBV5-4 to TRBJ2-5; D unresolved. V was clipped by 0 bases and J by 1 base, with 7 bases between them. Germline lookup yields CDR1 SGHNT and CDR2 YYREEE (reference sequence). The CDR3 has 14 residues. The CDR3 DNA reads as TGTGCCAGCAGCTTGGGCAAGGGCCAAGAGACCCAGTACTTC. This sequence encodes CASSLGKGQETQYF.

The chain joins TRBV4-3 to TRBJ2-2; 8 nucleotides match TRBD2. CDR3 size: 16 residues. Germline CDR1 and CDR2: LGHNA and YSLEER. V was pared by 3 bases and J by 3 bases, with 6 bases of the junction left unmatched. The CDR3, as DNA: TGCGCCAGCAGCCAGGTAGCGGGGACGGACACCGGGGAGCTGTTTTTT. This encodes CASSQVAGTDTGELFF.

CDR3 sequence reads: CVTSQGADLSTGELFF. The CDR3, as DNA: TGTGTCACCTCGCAGGGGGCTGACCTATCCACCGGGGAGCTGTTTTTT. The chain links TRBV6-5 to TRBJ2-2, with 8 bases identical to TRBD1. The CDR3 spans 16 residues. Germline CDR1 reads MNHEY; CDR2 reads SVGAGI.

This clonotype has more than one count but fewer than ten. The chain is built from TRBV15 and TRBJ2-5; a weak D match, TRBD2 (6 bases). The CDR3 loop spans 17 amino acids. CDR1 LNHNV and CDR2 YYDKDF come from the germline V gene (reference sequence). The V and J ends lost 0 bases and 0 bases respectively, with 14 bases between them. This chain's CDR3 is CATSRDIMRDYQETQYF. The CDR3 bases are TGTGCCACCAGCAGAGACATTATGCGGGACTACCAAGAGACCCAGTACTTC. Full variable domain (missing parts from reference TRBV15 and TRBJ2-5): DAMVIQNPRYQVTQFGKPVTLSCSQTLNHNVMYWYQQKSSQAPKLLFHYYDKDFNNEADTPDNFQSRRPNTSFCFLDIRSPGLGDTAMYLCATSRDIMRDYQETQYFGPGTRLLVL.

This rearrangement joins TRBV7-6 to TRBJ2-1; D is unclear. The ends were cut back, 5 bases at V and 7 bases at J, with 9 bases in the middle. The CDR3 consists of 12 residues. The germline gives CDR1 SGHVS, CDR2 FNYEAQ. The CDR3 region has the DNA TGTGCCAGCAGCCACTACAAAAATGAGCAGTTCTTC. It translates to CASSHYKNEQFF.

A few counts support this clonotype. The chain joins TRBV6-2 or TRBV6-3 to TRBJ2-3; possible D gene TRBD2, 6 bases. The CDR3 extends over 14 amino acids. The V gene's germline CDR1 is MNHEY and CDR2 SVGEGT. Trimming shortened V by 2 bases and J by 5 bases, and 11 bases separated the two germline ends. The CDR3 coding sequence is TGTGCCAGCAGTTACGGAGCGGGCCTAGATACGCAGTATTTT. Amino acids: CASSYGAGLDTQYF.

The J gene is TRBJ1-2, the V gene TRBV7-2; D unresolved. CDR1 and CDR2 from the germline V gene are SGHTA and FQGNSA. The CDR3 is 18 residues long. Trimming shortened V by 1 base and J by 0 bases, and 18 bases separated the two germline ends. The CDR3 bases are TGTGCCAGCAGCTTAGGAGCGGCAGGTGGGCCTTCTAACTATGGCTACACCTTC. Encoded protein: CASSLGAAGGPSNYGYTF.

The V call is TRBV4-2, the J call TRBJ1-4; 10 bases agree with TRBD1. Germline V gene sequence: CDR1 LGHNA, CDR2 YNFKEQ. The CDR3 is 15 residues long. J gave up 8 bases and V 5 bases, and 8 bases lay outside the gene matches. The CDR3 DNA sequence: TGTGCCAGCAGCATAACCGGGACAGGGGAAGAAAAACTGTTTTTT. This gives the protein CASSITGTGEEKLFF.

The chain links TRBV11-3 to TRBJ2-2, with 7 positions matching TRBD2. CDR3 length: 16 amino acids. CDR1 is SGHNT, CDR2 YENEEA, per germline. V was clipped by 2 bases and J by 6 bases; unmatched bases: 9. As DNA, the CDR3 is TGTGCCAGCAGCTTATCCAGGTTGGGAGGGTCCGGGGAGCTGTTTTTT. Translating it yields CASSLSRLGGSGELFF. Full variable domain (rest looked up from reference TRBV11-3 and TRBJ2-2): EAGVVQSPRYKIIEKKQPVAFWCNPISGHNTLYWYLQNLGQGPELLIRYENEEAVDDSQLPKDRFSAERLKGVDSTLKIQPAELGDSAVYLCASSLSRLGGSGELFFGEGSRLTVL.

The rearrangement links TRBV30 to TRBJ2-1, with D hard to call. Germline CDR1 reads GTSNPN; CDR2 reads SVGIG (reference sequence). Trimming cost V 2 bases and J 5 bases, with 10 bases left between them. The CDR3 totals 13 residues. CDR3 loop: CAWSRQFNNEQFF. DNA for the CDR3: TGTGCCTGGAGTCGGCAATTTAACAATGAGCAGTTCTTC.